The 4 T cell receptor beta chains below were found in one sample sequenced in a study of T cell repertoires in cytomegalovirus infection. The antigens of these receptors remain unknown. TCRdb re-derived calls from the reads in MiXCR, one entry per CDR3 protein. The repertoire holds about 470,000 distinct CDR3 sequences, approximately 42% seen once, with roughly two fifths in the top ten. Here the sequenced sample was cultured PBMCs, taken from culture after CMV antigen stimulation. Receptors were obtained from a human donor in good health (CMV status not recorded). Some clones in this sample may be carry-over from other donors' samples.

The rearrangement joins TRBV25-1 to TRBJ2-5, with 7 positions matching TRBD2. Germline-derived CDR1 and CDR2 are MGHDK and SYGVNS. V dropped 3 bases and J dropped 5; count of bases not matched to a gene: 6. The CDR3 has 14 amino acids. CDR3 coding DNA: TGTGCCAGCAGTGACCCCGGGAGGCTCGAGACCCAGTACTTC. It yields the protein CASSDPGRLETQYF.

The J gene is TRBJ1-2, the V gene TRBV10-3; D unclear. This CDR3 has 16 amino acids. Trimming took 2 bases from V and 8 from J, leaving 21 bases between them. The germline V gene has CDR1 ENHRY and CDR2 SYGVKD. The CDR3 nucleotides read TGTGCCATCAGTGAGATAGTTACTCCGGATTATGGGGGCTACACCTTC. It is translated as CAISEIVTPDYGGYTF.

The V and J genes are TRBV28 and TRBJ2-1; weak D call: TRBD1 (5 bases). Trimming took off 8 bases at V and 5 bases at J, with 13 bases between the two ends. CDR3 size: 13 residues. From germline, CDR1 is MDHEN and CDR2 SYDVKM. The CDR3 loop reads CASVGRRHNEQFF. In DNA form, the CDR3 reads TGTGCCAGCGTGGGGCGGAGACACAATGAGCAGTTCTTC.

V is TRBV5-1 and J is TRBJ2-6, with D perhaps matching TRBD1 (6 bases). This CDR3 spans 16 amino acids. V lost 3 bases to trimming and J lost 2 bases, with 12 bases between them. In germline, CDR1 is SGHRS, CDR2 YFSETQ. As DNA, the CDR3 is TGCGCCAGCAGCTACGGCGCAGGGGCTGGGGCCAACGTCCTGACTTTC. Its protein is CASSYGAGAGANVLTF.